These T cell receptor beta chains were read from a single sample in a study of blood T cell repertoires in COVID-19. Clones were sequenced by immunoSEQ multiplex PCR, and TCRdb holds only the in-frame ones, with some missing. This sample has 150,000 to 200,000 clones, with just under 85% found just once. The sample was peripheral blood. The receptors were gathered from a man in his 60s with COVID-19, enrolled during active disease. CDR3s include the opening cysteine and the closing phenylalanine or tryptophan. The D gene is left open where the match is weak. Rows give clone size only sometimes, using once, few, many, or a class for an expanded clone.

cdr3_aa,cdr3_nt,d_call,v_call,j_call,clone_size
CASSRRDYNEQFF,TGTGCCAGCAGCCGCCGGGACTACAATGAGCAGTTCTTC,.,TRBV3-1/TRBV3-2,TRBJ2-1,.
CASSQLVRDNEQFF,TGTGCCAGCAGCCAATTAGTCAGGGACAATGAGCAGTTCTTC,.,TRBV3-1/TRBV3-2,TRBJ2-1,.
CASSFGGASDTQYF,TGTGCCAGTAGTTTCGGGGGGGCTTCAGATACGCAGTATTTT,TRBD2,TRBV19,TRBJ2-3,.
CASRKWTGGYEQYF,TGTGCCAGCAGGAAGTGGACAGGGGGCTACGAGCAGTACTTC,TRBD1,TRBV27,TRBJ2-7,.
CASSFTGNQPQHF,TGTGCCAGCAGTTTCACAGGCAATCAGCCCCAGCATTTT,.,TRBV27,TRBJ1-5,.
CASSGQTNTEAFF,TGTGCCAGTTCAGGACAGACGAACACTGAAGCTTTCTTT,.,TRBV19,TRBJ1-1,.
CASSSPGGAAEAFF,TGTGCCAGCAGCTCCCCAGGGGGCGCGGCTGAAGCTTTCTTT,TRBD1,TRBV6-5,TRBJ1-1,.
CASTPGESPLEQYF,TGTGCCAGTACTCCAGGGGAATCCCCACTCGAGCAGTACTTC,.,TRBV19,TRBJ2-7,.
CASRRAGTGELFF,TGTGCCAGCAGAAGAGCGGGGACCGGGGAGCTGTTTTTT,TRBD2,TRBV2,TRBJ2-2,.
CAWRGQGRTPLHF,TGTGCCTGGAGGGGACAGGGAAGGACACCCCTCCACTTT,TRBD1,TRBV30,TRBJ1-6,.
CASSRLNYEQYF,TGTGCCAGCAGCCGCCTAAACTACGAGCAGTACTTC,.,TRBV3-1/TRBV3-2,TRBJ2-7,.
CASSFYGGEQYF,TGTGCCAGCAGCTTCTACGGGGGCGAGCAGTACTTC,.,TRBV5-5,TRBJ2-7,.
CASRRGQGNTGELFF,TGTGCCAGCCGTCGGGGACAGGGCAACACCGGGGAGCTGTTTTTT,TRBD1,TRBV28,TRBJ2-2,.
CASSGQTGPQETQYF,TGTGCCAGCAGTGGCCAGACAGGTCCCCAAGAGACCCAGTACTTC,.,TRBV2,TRBJ2-5,once
CASSLTGSPKPGNTIYF,TGTGCCAGCAGCTTGACAGGGTCTCCTAAGCCTGGAAACACCATATATTTT,TRBD1,TRBV27,TRBJ1-3,.
CASGDRDSPLHF,TGTGCCAGCGGAGACAGGGATTCACCCCTCCACTTT,TRBD1,TRBV27,TRBJ1-6,few
CASSRSGSDTQYF,TGCGCCAGCAGCCGGTCGGGGTCAGATACGCAGTATTTT,.,TRBV5-1,TRBJ2-3,once
CASSLGGNSNQPQHF,TGTGCCAGCAGCTTGGGCGGGAATAGCAATCAGCCCCAGCATTTT,.,TRBV5-4,TRBJ1-5,.
CSLGGPTAFSEQFF,TGCAGCCTGGGAGGACCGACCGCTTTCTCGGAGCAGTTCTTC,.,TRBV29-1,TRBJ2-1,once
CAIAALTYEQYF,TGTGCCATCGCGGCCCTAACCTACGAGCAGTACTTC,.,TRBV10-3,TRBJ2-7,.
CASSLDGTANTEAFF,TGCGCCAGCAGCTTGGATGGGACAGCGAACACTGAAGCTTTCTTT,TRBD1,TRBV5-1,TRBJ1-1,.
CASSSGGFNEKLFF,TGTGCCAGCAGCTCCGGAGGATTTAATGAAAAACTGTTTTTT,.,TRBV7-2,TRBJ1-4,.
CASSLGSGQGLRTEAFF,TGTGCCAGCAGCTTAGGTTCGGGACAGGGTCTCCGGACTGAAGCTTTCTTT,TRBD1,TRBV7-9,TRBJ1-1,.
CASRRDRVTEQPQHF,TGTGCCAGCAGACGCGACAGGGTCACGGAACAGCCCCAGCATTTT,TRBD1,TRBV27,TRBJ1-5,.
CASRTAGNTIYF,TGTGCCAGCAGGACAGCTGGAAACACCATATATTTT,.,TRBV6-6,TRBJ1-3,.
CASIRTDNQPQHF,TGTGCCAGCATCAGGACAGATAATCAGCCCCAGCATTTT,.,TRBV6-5,TRBJ1-5,.